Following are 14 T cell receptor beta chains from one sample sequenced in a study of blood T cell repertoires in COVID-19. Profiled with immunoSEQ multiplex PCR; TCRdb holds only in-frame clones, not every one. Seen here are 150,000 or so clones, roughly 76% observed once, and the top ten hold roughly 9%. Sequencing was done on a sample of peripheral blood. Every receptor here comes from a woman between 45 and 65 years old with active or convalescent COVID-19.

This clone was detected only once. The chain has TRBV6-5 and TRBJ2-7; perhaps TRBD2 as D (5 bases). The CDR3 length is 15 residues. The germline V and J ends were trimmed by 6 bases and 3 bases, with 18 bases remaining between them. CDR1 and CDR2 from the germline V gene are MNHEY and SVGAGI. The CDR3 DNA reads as TGTGCCAGCAGCTACAACGCGGACGGAGGCTACGAGCAGTACTTC. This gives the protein CASSYNADGGYEQYF.

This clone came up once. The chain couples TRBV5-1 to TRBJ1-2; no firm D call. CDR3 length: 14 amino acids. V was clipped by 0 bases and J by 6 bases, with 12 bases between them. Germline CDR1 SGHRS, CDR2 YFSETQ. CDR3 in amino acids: CASSLDRVLDGYTF. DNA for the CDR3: TGCGCCAGCAGCTTGGATCGGGTTCTGGATGGCTACACCTTC. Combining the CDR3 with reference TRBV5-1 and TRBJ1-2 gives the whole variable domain KAGVTQTPRYLIKTRGQQVTLSCSPISGHRSVSWYQQTPGQGLQFLFEYFSETQRNKGNFPGRFSGRQFSNSRSEMNVSTLELGDSALYLCASSLDRVLDGYTFGSGTRLTVV.

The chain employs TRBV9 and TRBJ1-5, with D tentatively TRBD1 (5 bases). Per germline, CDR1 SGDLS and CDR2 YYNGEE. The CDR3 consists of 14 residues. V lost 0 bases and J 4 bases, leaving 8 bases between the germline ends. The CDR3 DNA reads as TGTGCCAGCAGCGTAGGTTCAGGGAATCAGCCCCAGCATTTT. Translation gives CASSVGSGNQPQHF. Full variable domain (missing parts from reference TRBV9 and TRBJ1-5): DSGVTQTPKHLITATGQRVTLRCSPRSGDLSVYWYQQSLDQGLQFLIQYYNGEERAKGNILERFSAQQFPDLHSELNLSSLELGDSALYFCASSVGSGNQPQHFGDGTRLSIL.

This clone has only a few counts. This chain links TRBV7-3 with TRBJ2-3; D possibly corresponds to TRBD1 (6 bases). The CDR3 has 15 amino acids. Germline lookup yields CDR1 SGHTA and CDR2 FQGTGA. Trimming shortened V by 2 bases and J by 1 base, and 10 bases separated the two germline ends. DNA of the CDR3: TGTGCCAGCAGCTTACAGGGGCTACGCACAGATACGCAGTATTTT. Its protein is CASSLQGLRTDTQYF.

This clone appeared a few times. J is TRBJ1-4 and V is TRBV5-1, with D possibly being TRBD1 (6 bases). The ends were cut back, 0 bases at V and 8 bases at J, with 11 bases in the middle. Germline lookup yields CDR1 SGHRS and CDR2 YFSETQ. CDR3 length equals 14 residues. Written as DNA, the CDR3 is TGCGCCAGCAGCTTGGGCGGGGGCCTAGAAAAACTGTTTTTT. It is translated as CASSLGGGLEKLFF. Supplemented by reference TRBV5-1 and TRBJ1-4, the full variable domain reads KAGVTQTPRYLIKTRGQQVTLSCSPISGHRSVSWYQQTPGQGLQFLFEYFSETQRNKGNFPGRFSGRQFSNSRSEMNVSTLELGDSALYLCASSLGGGLEKLFFGSGTQLSVL.

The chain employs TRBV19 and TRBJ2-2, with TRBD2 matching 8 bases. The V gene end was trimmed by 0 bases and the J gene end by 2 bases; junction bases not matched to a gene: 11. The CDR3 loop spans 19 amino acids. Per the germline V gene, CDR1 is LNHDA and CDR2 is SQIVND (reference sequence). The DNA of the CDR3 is TGTGCCAGTAGTATAGATCTCCTCCGACTAGCGCCCAACACCGGGGAGCTGTTTTTT. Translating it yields CASSIDLLRLAPNTGELFF.

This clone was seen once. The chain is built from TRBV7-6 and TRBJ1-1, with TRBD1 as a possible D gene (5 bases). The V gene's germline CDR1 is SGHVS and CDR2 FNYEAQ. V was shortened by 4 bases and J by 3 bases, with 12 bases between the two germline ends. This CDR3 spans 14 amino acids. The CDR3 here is CASSYRAGYTEAFF. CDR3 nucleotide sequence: TGTGCCAGCAGCTATAGGGCAGGGTACACTGAAGCTTTCTTT.

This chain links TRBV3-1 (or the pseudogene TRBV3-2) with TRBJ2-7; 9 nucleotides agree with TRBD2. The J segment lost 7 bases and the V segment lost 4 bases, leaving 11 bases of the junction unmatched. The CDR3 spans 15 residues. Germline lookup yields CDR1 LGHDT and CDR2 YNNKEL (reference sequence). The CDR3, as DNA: TGTGCCAGCAGCCCGGGACTAGCCCCCTCATGGGAGCAGTACTTC. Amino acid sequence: CASSPGLAPSWEQYF.

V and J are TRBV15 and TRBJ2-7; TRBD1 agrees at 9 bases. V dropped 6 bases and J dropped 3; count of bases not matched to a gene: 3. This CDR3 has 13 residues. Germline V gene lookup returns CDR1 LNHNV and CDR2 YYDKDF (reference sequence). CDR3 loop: CATRSTGGYEQYF. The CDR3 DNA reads TGTGCCACCAGATCGACAGGGGGCTACGAGCAGTACTTC. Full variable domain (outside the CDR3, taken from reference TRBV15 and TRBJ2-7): DAMVIQNPRYQVTQFGKPVTLSCSQTLNHNVMYWYQQKSSQAPKLLFHYYDKDFNNEADTPDNFQSRRPNTSFCFLDIRSPGLGDTAMYLCATRSTGGYEQYFGPGTRLTVT.

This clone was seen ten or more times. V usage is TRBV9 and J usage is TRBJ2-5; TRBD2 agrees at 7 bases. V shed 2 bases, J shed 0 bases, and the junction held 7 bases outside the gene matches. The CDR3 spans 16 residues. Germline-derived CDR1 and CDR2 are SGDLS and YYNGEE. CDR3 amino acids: CASSVRPSGYQETQYF. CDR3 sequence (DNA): TGTGCCAGCAGCGTGCGCCCTAGCGGATACCAAGAGACCCAGTACTTC.

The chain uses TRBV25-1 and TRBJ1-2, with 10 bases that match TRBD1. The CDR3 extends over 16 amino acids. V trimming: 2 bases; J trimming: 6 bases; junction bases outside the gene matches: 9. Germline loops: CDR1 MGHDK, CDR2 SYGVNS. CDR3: CASSEPKPGTGDGYTF. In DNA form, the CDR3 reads TGTGCCAGCAGTGAACCCAAACCCGGGACAGGGGATGGCTACACCTTC.

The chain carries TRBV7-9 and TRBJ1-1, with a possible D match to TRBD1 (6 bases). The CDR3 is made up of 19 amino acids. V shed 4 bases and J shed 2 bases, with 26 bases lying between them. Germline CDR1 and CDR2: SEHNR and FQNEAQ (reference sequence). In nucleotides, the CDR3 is TGTGCCAGCAGCTACCGGACAGTTTTTCGACCTCTATTAAACACTGAAGCTTTCTTT. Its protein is CASSYRTVFRPLLNTEAFF.

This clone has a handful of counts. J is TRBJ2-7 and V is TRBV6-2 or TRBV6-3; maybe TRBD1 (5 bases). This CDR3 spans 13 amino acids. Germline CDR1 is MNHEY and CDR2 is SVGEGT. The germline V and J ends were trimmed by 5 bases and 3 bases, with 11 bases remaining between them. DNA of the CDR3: TGTGCCAGCAGTCGTACAAGGGGCTACGAGCAGTACTTC. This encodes CASSRTRGYEQYF.

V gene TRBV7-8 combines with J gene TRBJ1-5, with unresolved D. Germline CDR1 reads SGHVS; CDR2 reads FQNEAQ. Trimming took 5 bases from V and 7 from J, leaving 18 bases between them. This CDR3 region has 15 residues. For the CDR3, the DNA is TGTGCCAGCAGCCGCGACCGCATGGGGAGCCAGCCCCAGCATTTT. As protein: CASSRDRMGSQPQHF.